This T cell receptor (beta chain) was sequenced for a study of cytomegalovirus exposure and HLA in healthy donors. Whole-study context: Within the Caucasian-associated ancestry cluster were 65% to 85% of the approximately 400 genotyped donors.

V shed 6 bases and J 2 bases; nucleotides not matched to a gene: 4. Germline V gives CDR1 MNHNS, CDR2 SASEGT. This CDR3 has 14 residues. The PCR employed 60 Vbeta primers together with 13 Jbeta primers. Profiled with immunoSEQ multiplex PCR; TCRdb holds only in-frame clones, not every one. Of 100,000 to 150,000 clones in the sample, approximately 82% were seen once. Study observations and caveats: In a later analysis, TCR beta V- and J-gene trimming was associated with a missense DCLRE1C variant. Follow-up analysis seemed to connect common viral pathogens with several of the most significant clusters identified. In an earlier analysis, about 87% or about 30%: the productive usage of most TCR beta V segments.

Concerning this clone: The target antigen is unknown.

The sample consisted of PBMCs. This clonotype originated in a female donor in good health and CMV-seronegative. This chain uses TRBV6-1 with TRBJ1-2; TRBD1 matches at 9 bases. The CDR3 protein is CASRRTGVNYGYTF. The CDR3 bases are TGTGCCAGCAGAAGGACAGGGGTCAACTATGGCTACACCTTC.